One and the same sample provided the 21 T cell receptor beta chains below, sequenced in a study of blood T cell repertoires in COVID-19. Libraries were prepared by immunoSEQ multiplex PCR; TCRdb keeps only in-frame clonotypes and omits some of them. This sample has roughly 240,000 clones; approximately 83% occur once, and the top ten carry 2.5% to 3.5%. Sequenced input: peripheral blood. The receptors come from a woman aged 25 to 39 who had recovered from COVID-19.

V gene TRBV2 combines with J gene TRBJ2-3, with a tentative D call TRBD2 (6 bases). From germline, CDR1 is SNHLY and CDR2 FYNNEI. This CDR3 is built from 14 residues. The V gene lost 7 bases and the J gene lost 2 bases, with 13 bases spanning the gap. CDR3 protein: CASNTSPTTDTQYF. CDR3 sequence (DNA): TGTGCCAGCAACACTAGCCCCACCACAGATACGCAGTATTTT.

The chain carries TRBV11-2 and TRBJ2-3; no clear D. V lost 3 bases and J lost 0, with 7 bases in between. Germline CDR1 and CDR2: SGHAT and FQNNGV. The length of the CDR3 is 14 residues. The CDR3 loop reads CASSFSLSTDTQYF. The CDR3 DNA is TGTGCCAGCAGCTTTAGCTTGAGCACAGATACGCAGTATTTT.

The CDR3 DNA sequence: TGTGCCAGCAGCTCCCGGGACAGCTACGAGCAGTACTTC. Translated, it gives CASSSRDSYEQYF. The J gene is TRBJ2-7, the V gene TRBV11-2; TRBD1 matches 7 bases. Trimming took 4 bases from V and 3 from J; bases not matched to a gene: 3. This CDR3 spans 13 amino acids. In germline, CDR1 is SGHAT, CDR2 FQNNGV.

This chain uses TRBV30 with TRBJ2-2; D not resolved. V lost 0 bases and J 7 bases, leaving 9 bases between the germline ends. The CDR3 is 13 amino acids. The germline V gene has CDR1 GTSNPN and CDR2 SVGIG (reference sequence). The CDR3 spells CAWSVLVGGELFF. The CDR3 DNA is TGTGCCTGGAGTGTACTGGTTGGCGGGGAGCTGTTTTTT.

The rearrangement joins TRBV3-1 (or the pseudogene TRBV3-2) to TRBJ2-5, with TRBD2 matching over 14 bases. Germline-derived CDR1 and CDR2 are LGHDT and YNNKEL (reference sequence). The CDR3 sequence is 18 residues long. V dropped 0 bases and J dropped 2; count of bases not matched to a gene: 5. Written as DNA, the CDR3 is TGTGCCAGCAGCCAAGAGTACCGGACTAGCGGGGGGCAAGAGACCCAGTACTTC. Translation gives CASSQEYRTSGGQETQYF.

This chain connects TRBV12-3 or TRBV12-4 to TRBJ2-5, with a weak D call TRBD1 (6 bases). V was cut by 6 bases and J by 4 bases, with 9 bases left in between. This CDR3 region has 12 residues. The CDR3, as DNA: TGTGCCAGCAGGGGGGCTGGAGAGACCCAGTACTTC. Encoded protein: CASRGAGETQYF.

The gene calls are TRBV6-2 or TRBV6-3 and TRBJ2-5, with D possibly TRBD2 on 5 matching bases. V was shortened by 2 bases and J by 1 base, with 20 bases between the two germline ends. This CDR3 is built from 18 residues. Germline loops: CDR1 MNHEY, CDR2 SVGEGT. The CDR3 protein is CASSYPTHRASRQETQYF. The DNA of the CDR3 is TGTGCCAGCAGTTACCCCACACACCGGGCTAGCCGCCAAGAGACCCAGTACTTC.

J is TRBJ2-2 and V is TRBV7-2; 8 bases fit TRBD1. Germline assignment: CDR1 SGHTA and CDR2 FQGNSA. The CDR3 runs 16 residues. Losses at the gene ends were 8 bases for V and 3 bases for J; bases not matched to a gene: 11. CDR3 nucleotide sequence: TGTGCCAGCCATGGGGCAGGGGGCGAGGACACCGGGGAGCTGTTTTTT. Its protein product is CASHGAGGEDTGELFF.

The chain has TRBV20-1 and TRBJ2-3, with a weak D call TRBD2 (5 bases). Trimming left V 3 bases short and J 3 bases short, with 16 bases between. CDR3 length: 15 residues. The germline V gene encodes CDR1 DFQATT and CDR2 SNEGSKA (reference sequence). CDR3 loop: CSASGEKRATDTQYF. The CDR3 nucleotides are TGCAGTGCTAGTGGAGAAAAGAGGGCGACAGATACGCAGTATTTT.

The V call is TRBV6-2 or TRBV6-3, the J call TRBJ1-5; D gene uncertain. The V and J ends lost 5 bases and 11 bases respectively, with 16 bases between them. The CDR3 has 13 amino acids. Germline V CDR1 and CDR2: MNHEY, SVGEGT. The CDR3 DNA is TGTGCCAGCAGTCTCAAGACGGCAGGAACCCAGCATTTT. Protein product: CASSLKTAGTQHF.

Ten or more counts support this clone. The chain has TRBV12-3 or TRBV12-4 and TRBJ1-4; tentative D call: TRBD1 (6 bases). The length of the CDR3 is 13 residues. Trimming cost V 0 bases and J 8 bases, with 7 bases left between them. For the CDR3, the DNA is TGTGCCAGCAGTTTAGCTGGGACAGAAAAACTGTTTTTT. Translated: CASSLAGTEKLFF.

This clone came up once. This sequence joins TRBV30 and TRBJ2-2, with D uncertain. CDR1 and CDR2 from the germline V gene are GTSNPN and SVGIG (reference sequence). The CDR3 sequence is 12 residues long. V shed 7 bases and J shed 5 bases, with 11 bases lying between them. The CDR3 region is CASPNPTGELFF. CDR3 coding DNA: TGTGCCTCACCTAATCCGACCGGGGAGCTGTTTTTT. The full variable domain, in which reference TRBV30 and TRBJ2-2 provide the parts outside the CDR3, is SQTIHQWPATLVQPVGSPLSLECTVEGTSNPNLYWYRQAAGRGLQLLFYSVGIGQISSEVPQNLSASRPQDRQFILSSKKLLLSDSGFYLCASPNPTGELFFGEGSRLTVL.

The chain joins TRBV9 to TRBJ1-1, with 7 bases aligning to TRBD1. V lost 0 bases to trimming and J lost 3 bases; unmatched junction nucleotides: 2. In germline, CDR1 is SGDLS, CDR2 YYNGEE. This CDR3 is 14 amino acids long. The CDR3 sequence is CASSVDGTDTEAFF. The CDR3 region has the DNA TGTGCCAGCAGCGTAGATGGGACAGACACTGAAGCTTTCTTT.

The chain is built from TRBV6-5 and TRBJ1-3; 8 nucleotides line up with TRBD1. V was pared by 6 bases and J by 2 bases, with 0 bases of the junction left unmatched. From germline, CDR1 is MNHEY and CDR2 SVGAGI. The CDR3 is 13 residues long. In nucleotides, the CDR3 is TGTGCCAGCAGGACAGGGGCTGGAAACACCATATATTTT. Its translation is CASRTGAGNTIYF.

This clone occurred once. This chain uses TRBV11-2 with TRBJ2-7; tentative D call: TRBD1 (5 bases). Germline-derived CDR1 and CDR2 are SGHAT and FQNNGV. This CDR3 contains 11 residues. Trimming left V 0 bases short and J 12 bases short, with 9 bases between. DNA of the CDR3: TGTGCCAGCAGCTTAGACAGGGTACCGTACTTC. Its translation: CASSLDRVPYF.

The chain joins TRBV19 to TRBJ2-6, with D tentatively TRBD1 (6 bases). This CDR3 has 13 residues. Trimming shortened V by 3 bases and J by 16 bases, and 16 bases separated the two germline ends. Per germline, CDR1 LNHDA and CDR2 SQIVND (reference sequence). CDR3 nucleotide sequence: TGTGCCAGTAGTATTCAGGGGCCAACTCTTCTGACTTTC. The encoded protein is CASSIQGPTLLTF.

This clone was seen once. DNA for the CDR3: TGTGCCAGCACCCATGGGGGGGGTGGCGAAGCTTTCTTT. Its protein is CASTHGGGGEAFF. V usage is TRBV25-1 and J usage is TRBJ1-1, with D perhaps matching TRBD1 (5 bases). With 7 bases removed from V and 8 bases from J, the gap between germline ends came to 17 bases. Germline V lookup: CDR1 MGHDK, CDR2 SYGVNS. The CDR3 totals 13 residues. The whole variable domain, remainder taken from reference TRBV25-1 and TRBJ1-1, is EADIYQTPRYLVIGTGKKITLECSQTMGHDKMYWYQQDPGMELHLIHYSYGVNSTEKGDLSSESTVSRIRTEHFPLTLESARPSHTSQYLCASTHGGGGEAFFGQGTRLTVV.

The genes are TRBV20-1 and TRBJ2-7; TRBD2 agrees at 10 bases. With 3 bases clipped from V and 2 bases from J, the junction kept 4 bases outside the gene matches. The CDR3 is made up of 14 amino acids. Per the germline V gene, CDR1 is DFQATT and CDR2 is SNEGSKA (reference sequence). CDR3 bases: TGCAGTGCTAGTGGAGCGGGGGGGGCCTACGAGCAGTACTTC. Protein product: CSASGAGGAYEQYF.

The chain uses TRBV12-3 or TRBV12-4 and TRBJ2-7; D is undetermined. Trimming took 4 bases from V and 5 from J, leaving 9 bases between them. The CDR3 spans 12 residues. In DNA form, the CDR3 reads TGTGCCAGCAGTTCTGGTGGGCACGAGCAGTACTTC. This encodes CASSSGGHEQYF.

The CDR3 bases are TGTGCCAGCAACAGTAACTATGGCTACACCTTC. It encodes CASNSNYGYTF. The chain joins TRBV2 to TRBJ1-2; unclear D gene. V was shortened by 7 bases and J by 1 base, with 4 bases between the two germline ends. CDR3 length: 11 residues. CDR1 and CDR2 (germline): SNHLY, FYNNEI.

The rearrangement uses TRBV3-1 (or the pseudogene TRBV3-2) and TRBJ1-5; 7 nucleotides line up with TRBD1. This CDR3 contains 15 residues. Germline CDR1 and CDR2: LGHDT and YNNKEL (reference sequence). Losses at the gene ends were 2 bases for V and 7 bases for J; bases not matched to a gene: 8. The CDR3, as DNA: TGTGCCAGCAGCCAATCGACAGGGTTGGGGCAGCCCCAGCATTTT. Residues: CASSQSTGLGQPQHF.